One sample yielded the 15 T cell receptor beta chains listed below, sequenced in a study of OX40 agonist ivuxolimab in advanced cancers. Sequencing used immunoSEQ multiplex PCR; TCRdb keeps in-frame clones, though not all of them. The repertoire holds around 40,000 clones, over 80% seen once, with approximately 2.6% in the top ten. The material was CD4+ or CD8+ T cells sorted from blood, obtained in a trial of the OX40 agonist ivuxolimab. These TCRs come from an adult with an advanced solid tumor such as melanoma, head and neck, liver or kidney cancer.

This clone was picked up one time. The rearrangement links TRBV6-4 to TRBJ2-3, with D unresolved. The CDR3 totals 14 residues. The ends were cut back, 2 bases at V and 2 bases at J, with 8 bases in the middle. Germline assignment: CDR1 MRHNA and CDR2 SNTAGT. CDR3 in DNA: TGTGCCAGCAGTGACGGGCAGACCACAGATACGCAGTATTTT. Translated: CASSDGQTTDTQYF.

The DNA for the CDR3 is TGCGCCAGCAGCCAAGAAGCTCCTGACTCCCTTGAAGAGACCCAGTACTTC. This gives the protein CASSQEAPDSLEETQYF. This chain uses TRBV4-1 with TRBJ2-5; D is unclear. The CDR3 consists of 17 residues. Looked up from germline, CDR1 is MGHRA and CDR2 is YSYEKL. The V gene lost 0 bases and the J gene lost 3 bases, with 17 bases spanning the gap.

This chain uses TRBV13 with TRBJ2-3, with 7 bases identical to TRBD2. There are 13 residues in the CDR3. Trimming at V came to 3 bases and at J to 4 bases, leaving 1 base not matched to a gene. CDR1 is PRHDT, CDR2 FYEKMQ, per germline (reference sequence). The CDR3 DNA follows: TGTGCCAGCAGCTTGACTAGCTCAGATACGCAGTATTTT. Protein product: CASSLTSSDTQYF. The entire variable domain, with the rest obtained from reference TRBV13 and TRBJ2-3, is as follows: AAGVIQSPRHLIKEKRETATLKCYPIPRHDTVYWYQQGPGQDPQFLISFYEKMQSDKGSIPDRFSAQQFSDYHSELNMSSLELGDSALYFCASSLTSSDTQYFGPGTRLTVL.

The CDR3 region is CASSQEGGNQPQHF. The CDR3 nucleotides read TGTGCCAGCAGCCAAGAAGGAGGCAATCAGCCCCAGCATTTT. The chain uses TRBV14 and TRBJ1-5; no reliable D call. The CDR3 has 14 residues. V shed 0 bases and J shed 2 bases, with 5 bases lying between them. The germline V gene encodes CDR1 SGHDN and CDR2 FVKESK.

V is TRBV2 and J is TRBJ1-5; tentatively, D is TRBD1 (5 bases). This CDR3 is 14 amino acids long. V lost 7 bases to trimming and J lost 2 bases, with 12 bases between them. Per the germline V gene, CDR1 is SNHLY and CDR2 is FYNNEI. CDR3 protein: CASTQGEGNQPQHF. The DNA for the CDR3 is TGTGCCAGCACCCAGGGTGAAGGCAATCAGCCCCAGCATTTT.

The chain has TRBV6-4 and TRBJ1-1, with a tentative D call TRBD1 (5 bases). The CDR3 totals 13 residues. The germline V and J ends were trimmed by 4 bases and 6 bases, with 12 bases remaining between them. The V gene's germline CDR1 is MRHNA and CDR2 SNTAGT. The CDR3 region is CASSVLSGSEAFF. The CDR3 coding sequence is TGTGCCAGCAGTGTACTTTCAGGGTCTGAAGCTTTCTTT.

This chain uses TRBV7-2 with TRBJ2-7; tentatively, D is TRBD2 (5 bases). This CDR3 comprises 15 residues. The V gene lost 5 bases and the J gene lost 7 bases, with 21 bases spanning the gap. The germline V gene has CDR1 SGHTA and CDR2 FQGNSA. The CDR3 reads CASSHSSTLLREQYF. The DNA for the CDR3 is TGTGCCAGCAGCCACTCTAGCACCCTTCTCCGTGAGCAGTACTTC.

This clone was seen only a few times. The chain is built from TRBV10-2 and TRBJ2-7; the D gene is possibly TRBD2 (6 bases). CDR3 length: 15 amino acids. V shed 5 bases and J shed 3 bases, with 17 bases lying between them. Germline CDR1 reads WSHSY; CDR2 reads SAAADI. The chain's CDR3 is CASSPEWRDFYEQYF. In DNA, the CDR3 is TGCGCCAGCAGTCCGGAGTGGCGGGACTTCTACGAGCAGTACTTC.

The chain employs TRBV4-1 and TRBJ2-2; a weak D match, TRBD1 (6 bases). The CDR3 contains 15 residues. Per the germline V gene, CDR1 is MGHRA and CDR2 is YSYEKL. Trimming took 5 bases from V and 1 from J, leaving 11 bases between them. Here the CDR3 DNA reads TGCGCCAGCAGCACTCCGGACAGGAACACCGGGGAGCTGTTTTTT. It specifies CASSTPDRNTGELFF.

The chain couples TRBV10-1 to TRBJ2-7; no clear D. The CDR3 runs 12 residues. Germline V gives CDR1 WNHNN, CDR2 SYGVQD (reference sequence). V was clipped by 1 base and J by 5 bases, with 6 bases between them. CDR3: CASSEYRNEQYF. The DNA of the CDR3 is TGCGCCAGCAGTGAGTATCGGAACGAGCAGTACTTC.

The genes are TRBV19 and TRBJ2-1; a possible D gene is TRBD2 (5 bases). The CDR3 is made up of 14 amino acids. CDR1 and CDR2 from the germline V gene are LNHDA and SQIVND (reference sequence). The V end lost 5 bases, the J end lost 2 bases, and 10 bases lay between the germline ends. The CDR3 DNA is TGTGCCAGTAGTTACGAGGGCCCCTACAATGAGCAGTTCTTC. Residues: CASSYEGPYNEQFF.

The chain recombines TRBV6-4 with TRBJ2-7, with 7 bases matching TRBD2. This CDR3 has 18 amino acids. Germline V gene sequence: CDR1 MRHNA, CDR2 SNTAGT. The J segment lost 4 bases and the V segment lost 2 bases, leaving 17 bases of the junction unmatched. The CDR3 spells CASSDPRRLGGRRYEQYF. The CDR3 DNA reads as TGTGCCAGCAGTGACCCCCGTAGGCTCGGCGGGAGAAGGTACGAGCAGTACTTC.

The table lists this clone with a count of one. The CDR3 DNA follows: TGTGCCAGCAGTTTACGGCGGACAGGGATTTCCCTGTATGGTTCACCCCTCCACTTT. It codes for CASSLRRTGISLYGSPLHF. The chain employs TRBV27 and TRBJ1-6, with 8 bases lining up with TRBD1. V gave up 2 bases and J gave up 9 bases; unmatched junction bases: 18. The CDR3 runs to 19 residues. The germline gives CDR1 MNHEY, CDR2 SMNVEV (reference sequence).

This chain uses TRBV29-1 with TRBJ2-1; 10 bases are a match to TRBD1. CDR1 and CDR2 from the germline V gene are SQVTM and ANQGSEA. This CDR3 is 17 amino acids long. With 0 bases clipped from V and 2 bases from J, the junction kept 7 bases outside the gene matches. This chain's CDR3 is CSVEETGGGPPYNEQFF. The CDR3 region has the DNA TGCAGCGTTGAAGAGACAGGGGGCGGACCTCCCTACAATGAGCAGTTCTTC.

The chain has TRBV9 and TRBJ2-5, with TRBD2 identical over 7 bases. Germline V gene lookup returns CDR1 SGDLS and CDR2 YYNGEE. The CDR3 totals 14 residues. After removal of 4 bases from V and 2 bases from J, the junction contained 5 bases not matched to a gene. CDR3 in DNA: TGTGCCAGCAGCCCCAGACTAGCTCAAGAGACCCAGTACTTC. Amino acids: CASSPRLAQETQYF.